This T cell receptor (beta chain) was sequenced in a study of blood T cell repertoires in COVID-19. Study-level information: The origin of the acute and convalescent COVID-19 samples was the United States, Italy and Spain. The analysed material was cDNA or gDNA that came from T cells, B-cell-depleted T cells, or PBMCs.

This CDR3 region has 15 residues. The ends were cut back, 2 bases at V and 2 bases at J, with 10 bases in the middle. Germline values: CDR1 LGHDT, CDR2 YNNKEL (reference sequence). Original methodology: Nucleated cell number was recorded as an estimate derived from reference gene primer amplification. The table came from immunoSEQ multiplex PCR; TCRdb's copy has only in-frame clones and leaves some out. The V and J calls and clone size were taken over from that table, and D and trimming were inferred from the DNA. Of 70,000 or so clones listed, 79% were seen once; the top ten hold around 47%. The origin of this receptor is a human donor in a cohort sampled during active COVID-19. Material: peripheral blood. V usage is TRBV3-1 (or the pseudogene TRBV3-2) and J usage is TRBJ2-1, with D possibly TRBD1 on 6 matching bases. In DNA form, the CDR3 reads TGTGCCAGCAGCCAACGAGGGACACCCTACAATGAGCAGTTCTTC. Protein: CASSQRGTPYNEQFF.